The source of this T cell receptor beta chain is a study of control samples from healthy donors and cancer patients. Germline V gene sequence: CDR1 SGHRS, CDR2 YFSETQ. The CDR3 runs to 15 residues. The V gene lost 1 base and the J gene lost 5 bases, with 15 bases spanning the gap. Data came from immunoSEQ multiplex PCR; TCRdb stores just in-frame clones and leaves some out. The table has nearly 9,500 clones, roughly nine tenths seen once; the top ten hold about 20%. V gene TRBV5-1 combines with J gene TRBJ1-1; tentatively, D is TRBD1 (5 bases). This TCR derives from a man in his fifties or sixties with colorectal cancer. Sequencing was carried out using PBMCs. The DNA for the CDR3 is TGCGCCAGCAGCTTGAGGCCAGGGATCGAAACTGAAGCTTTCTTT. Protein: CASSLRPGIETEAFF.